This entry features one T cell receptor (beta chain) sequence. Germline and junction disagree at one end, which may indicate a read error. The record originates from a study of regulatory dendritic cells for organ transplantation. TCRdb's copy holds only in-frame clones and misses some; the assay was immunoSEQ multiplex PCR. The table includes 25,000 to 30,000 clones, approximately 86% detected once. The CDR3 extends over 12 amino acids. Germline V CDR1 and CDR2: SNHLY, FYNNEI. Material: naive CD8+ T cells from blood. The subset is: CD45RA+ naive T cells. This TCR was recovered from a human donor in good health. The chain carries TRBV2 and TRBJ2-2; possibly TRBD2 for D (6 bases). The CDR3 DNA is TGCCAGTGCGGGGCGAACACCGGGGAGCTGTTTTTT. As protein: CQCGANTGELFF.